These T cell receptor beta chains were read from a single sample in a study of T-cell memory formation after mild COVID-19. One entry per CDR3 protein results from TCRdb running MiXCR on the 5' RACE reads. The data show approximately 410,000 distinct CDR3 sequences, with 23% seen just once and around 13% held by the top ten. Material: PBMCs or a T cell subset sorted from them (not recorded which). These TCRs come from an adult woman who had mild COVID-19 (a few samples of this study predate the infection). Cell type and time point are not known. Each CDR3 is given with its conserved first and last residue.

j_call,cdr3_length,v_call,cdr3_aa
TRBJ2-7,17,TRBV25-1,CASSPPGAGPTSYEQYF
TRBJ1-4,15,TRBV6-5,CASSPDISNHEKLFF
TRBJ2-7,13,TRBV12-3/TRBV12-4,CASSFEDFYEQYF
TRBJ1-4,13,TRBV5-1,CASSLESGEKLFF
TRBJ2-5,15,TRBV9,CASSVEEGLGETQYF
TRBJ2-1,17,TRBV18,CASSPRSGAGSYNEQFF
TRBJ1-2,16,TRBV5-1,CASSLGSQGPWDGYTF
TRBJ1-1,16,TRBV7-8,CASSRDRAGMNTEAFF
TRBJ2-7,15,TRBV27,CASSPGTVPAYEQYF
TRBJ2-7,15,TRBV18,CASSPTSPISPEQYF
TRBJ1-1,17,TRBV7-8,CASSLISTGRMNTEAFF
TRBJ2-3,15,TRBV7-9,CASSHRSRQTDTQYF
TRBJ2-2,18,TRBV24-1,CATSDFSTRGSASGELFF
-,16,TRBV5-1,CASSRSAPEQQETQYF
TRBJ2-3,15,TRBV12-3/TRBV12-4,CASSLGTAPGDTQYF
TRBJ1-1,14,TRBV12-3/TRBV12-4,CASSLQSWNTEAFF
TRBJ2-4,15,TRBV29-1,CSVPSERESKNIQYF
TRBJ2-5,15,TRBV4-1,CASSQDLSGWETQYF
TRBJ2-1,18,TRBV6-5,CASSYSRWGASSYNEQFF
TRBJ2-2,13,TRBV5-1,CASSLDPIGELFF
TRBJ1-2,15,TRBV6-6,CASSYSYREEGGYTF
TRBJ2-3,15,TRBV5-1,CASSWGTGETDTQYF
TRBJ1-6,14,TRBV4-1,CASSQQGAISPLHF
TRBJ2-6,17,TRBV15,CATSRRQALPGANVLTF
TRBJ2-3,12,TRBV12-3/TRBV12-4,CASSRGTDTQYF
TRBJ2-2,14,TRBV20-1,CSARGPTGTGELFF
TRBJ2-7,16,TRBV29-1,CSVDSGSSGVSYEQYF
TRBJ2-7,14,TRBV28,CASSPPGQGKEQYF
TRBJ1-2,12,TRBV25-1,CASSGSGHGYTF
TRBJ2-7,14,TRBV27,CASSWDSAGYEQYF
TRBJ1-1,16,TRBV7-2,CASSPWTDTGKTEAFF
TRBJ1-5,15,TRBV6-2/TRBV6-3,CASSPQGASNQPQHF
TRBJ2-6,16,TRBV12-3/TRBV12-4,CASTAVRGSGANVLTF
TRBJ2-7,13,TRBV10-3,CATMGGSGYEQYF
TRBJ2-7,14,TRBV7-9,CASSLAGGAYEQYF
TRBJ2-2,12,TRBV24-1,CAIEASAGELFF
TRBJ2-5,17,TRBV29-1,CSSLLPRGSKRQETQYF
TRBJ1-1,11,TRBV20-1,CSARTGTEAFF
TRBJ2-1,15,TRBV24-1,CATSDSRTSVNEQFF
TRBJ1-1,16,TRBV4-2,CASSHPMTDSNTEAFF